This TCR beta chain was obtained from a study of CD8+ T cells in alopecia areata. Following extraction, RNA underwent reverse transcription to cDNA, which served as the sequencing template. Profiling relied on immunoSEQ multiplex PCR, and the TCRdb table lists in-frame clones only, not all of them. The profile covers 200,000 to 250,000 clones, with around three fifths appearing a single time and 4.2% taken by the ten largest. The CDR3 has 15 residues. The V segment lost 3 bases and the J segment 5 bases; nucleotides outside the gene matches: 4. Germline CDR1 SNHLY, CDR2 FYNNEI. The treatment was: oral pan-JAK inhibitor, 5-10 mg twice daily. Specimens obtained from alopecia areata patients comprised lesional scalp punch biopsies and peripheral blood.

This TCR came from a human donor with alopecia areata. This chain connects TRBV2 to TRBJ1-1, with 12 bases identical to TRBD1. The sample here was CD4+ T cells sorted from blood, taken at week 4, from a patient treated with tofacitinib. DNA for the CDR3: TGTGCCAGCAGTGAGGGGACAGGGGGCGTAACTGAAGCTTTCTTT. Protein sequence: CASSEGTGGVTEAFF.